The entry below describes one T cell receptor (beta chain). The germline V gene encodes CDR1 LNHDA and CDR2 SQIVND (reference sequence). The CDR3 runs 12 residues. V was trimmed by 9 bases and J by 1 base, leaving 8 bases between them. Libraries were prepared by immunoSEQ multiplex PCR; TCRdb keeps only in-frame clonotypes and omits some of them. The table has 500,000 to 850,000 clones, around 87% seen once. The data were taken from a study of shared T cell receptors in the human thymus. A further study also used this sample, focusing on human thymus T cells. From that report: Immunologically healthy infants in Finland undergoing congenital heart defect surgery were the donors. Corrective cardiac surgery supplied the resected thymus tissue. Apparent skewing of V and J gene usage characterized both thymic and blood repertoires. The related literature has documented a marked overlap of thymic repertoires among unrelated individuals.

V is TRBV19 and J is TRBJ2-3; no definite D call. The specimen was thymocytes. The clonotype originates from a boy under three years old with a congenital heart defect. This CDR3 reads CASGEGTDTQYF. As DNA, the CDR3 is TGTGCCAGCGGCGAGGGCACAGATACGCAGTATTTT.